The 10 T cell receptor beta chains below were found in one sample sequenced in a study of shared clonotypes between healthy human individuals. It was CD45RO-negative cells, positively selected for CCR7, that made up naive CD8 cells, with terminally differentiated effector memory CD45RA+ cells excluded. TCRdb keeps only in-frame clones here, not all; method: immunoSEQ multiplex PCR. Among about 2 million clones, about 95% were seen once, and the ten largest hold 0.9% to 1.4%. The sequencing input was naive CD8+ T cells sorted from blood. Receptor source: a young man in good health.

The chain combines TRBV4-1 with TRBJ1-3; D is unresolved. This CDR3 has 16 amino acids. V lost 0 bases to trimming and J lost 0 bases, with 9 bases between them. Germline V gives CDR1 MGHRA, CDR2 YSYEKL. CDR3 bases: TGCGCCAGCAGCCAAGATCCCAGGAGCTCTGGAAACACCATATATTTT. It specifies CASSQDPRSSGNTIYF.

The V gene is TRBV6-9, the J gene TRBJ2-7, with D perhaps TRBD1 (7 bases). This CDR3 spans 16 amino acids. CDR1 and CDR2 (germline): MNHGY, SVAAGI. V was clipped by 6 bases and J by 2 bases, with 20 bases between them. The CDR3 sequence: CASRGVRQGGTYEQYF. DNA of the CDR3: TGTGCCAGCAGAGGGGTGAGGCAGGGGGGTACCTACGAGCAGTACTTC.

The chain links TRBV4-1 to TRBJ2-1; 8 positions match TRBD2. In germline, CDR1 is MGHRA, CDR2 YSYEKL. This CDR3 has 16 amino acids. V shed 1 base, J shed 3 bases, and the junction held 5 bases outside the gene matches. The CDR3 DNA follows: TGCGCCAGCAGCCAAGTAGCACTAGCGGACTACAATGAGCAGTTCTTC. Translating gives CASSQVALADYNEQFF.

This chain uses TRBV11-2 with TRBJ2-1; D call uncertain. The ends were cut back, 2 bases at V and 5 bases at J, with 13 bases in the middle. The V gene's germline CDR1 is SGHAT and CDR2 FQNNGV. This CDR3 comprises 15 residues. This CDR3 reads CASSLLSASDNEQFF. The CDR3 coding sequence is TGTGCCAGCAGCTTACTCAGCGCAAGCGACAATGAGCAGTTCTTC.

This rearrangement joins TRBV29-1 to TRBJ2-7; possibly TRBD2 for D (6 bases). In germline, CDR1 is SQVTM, CDR2 ANQGSEA. Trimming shortened V by 5 bases and J by 0 bases, and 17 bases separated the two germline ends. There are 15 residues in the CDR3. The CDR3 sequence: CSVLSLASSSYEQYF. The CDR3 DNA follows: TGCAGCGTTCTGAGTCTAGCGTCAAGCTCCTACGAGCAGTACTTC.

The chain joins TRBV28 to TRBJ2-6, with unresolved D. The CDR3 is made up of 17 amino acids. The germline V gene encodes CDR1 MDHEN and CDR2 SYDVKM. V lost 5 bases and J 2 bases, leaving 16 bases between the germline ends. CDR3 in DNA: TGTGCCAGCAGTACGCCCTCTGAATTAGCTGGGGCCAACGTCCTGACTTTC. The encoded protein is CASSTPSELAGANVLTF.

The gene calls are TRBV7-8 and TRBJ2-7; TRBD2 aligns across 9 bases. The CDR3 contains 16 residues. Germline assignment: CDR1 SGHVS and CDR2 FQNEAQ. The junction had 8 bases not matched to a gene; V was cut back by 5 bases and J by 0 bases. The CDR3 loop is CASSLPRSGSSYEQYF. The CDR3, as DNA: TGTGCCAGCAGCCTCCCGCGTAGCGGGAGCTCCTACGAGCAGTACTTC.

This rearrangement joins TRBV7-6 to TRBJ2-1, with no clear D. The CDR3 totals 16 residues. Germline CDR1 and CDR2: SGHVS and FNYEAQ. Trimming shortened V by 5 bases and J by 2 bases, and 16 bases separated the two germline ends. The CDR3 loop is CASSLTFPGPYNEQFF. The CDR3 DNA sequence: TGTGCCAGCAGCCTGACCTTTCCAGGACCCTACAATGAGCAGTTCTTC.

The chain combines TRBV4-3 with TRBJ2-5; tentatively, D is TRBD2 (6 bases). This CDR3 is 16 amino acids long. Germline-derived CDR1 and CDR2 are LGHNA and YSLEER. Trimming took off 1 base at V and 4 bases at J, with 16 bases between the two ends. CDR3 sequence: CASSQVLGRDGETQYF. CDR3 DNA: TGCGCCAGCAGCCAAGTGCTTGGGCGGGACGGAGAGACCCAGTACTTC.

V is TRBV7-2 and J is TRBJ2-1; 13 nucleotides line up with TRBD2. The CDR3 length is 16 residues. V lost 5 bases and J lost 4; bases outside the gene matches: 5. CDR1 and CDR2 (germline): SGHTA, FQGNSA. The CDR3, as DNA: TGTGCCAGCAGCCCAATGACTAGCGGGGGGTACAATGAGCAGTTCTTC. This gives the protein CASSPMTSGGYNEQFF.